These 9 T cell receptor beta chains share one sample of origin, sequenced in a study of cytomegalovirus exposure and HLA in healthy donors. The PCR ran on 60 Vbeta and 13 Jbeta primers. Assay used: immunoSEQ multiplex PCR; TCRdb lists only in-frame clones, some missing. The sample comprises around 200,000 clones, 80% to 90% of which are singletons, and 1% to 1.5% rests with the top ten. What was sequenced was PBMCs. All receptors derive from a girl aged 2 to 10 in good health and CMV-seropositive.

The gene calls are TRBV5-5 and TRBJ1-2; a weak D match, TRBD1 (5 bases). Germline assignment: CDR1 SGHKS and CDR2 YYEKEE (reference sequence). CDR3 length: 15 residues. V was trimmed by 0 bases and J by 5 bases, leaving 14 bases between them. The CDR3 spells CASSLEGPRPYGYTF. The CDR3 coding sequence is TGTGCCAGCAGCTTGGAGGGGCCCCGGCCTTATGGCTACACCTTC.

The rearrangement uses TRBV6-5 and TRBJ1-1, with 9 bases aligning to TRBD1. CDR1 is MNHEY, CDR2 SVGAGI, per germline. CDR3 length equals 15 residues. J lost 4 bases, V lost 5 bases, and 8 bases had no gene match. CDR3 coding DNA: TGTGCCAGCAGTGGCGGACAGGGGAAGGGCACTGAAGCTTTCTTT. Translation: CASSGGQGKGTEAFF.

This chain uses TRBV4-1 with TRBJ2-1; 8 positions match TRBD2. The CDR3 covers 19 residues. The germline CDR1 and CDR2 sequences are MGHRA and YSYEKL. V dropped 0 bases and J dropped 0; count of bases not matched to a gene: 10. CDR3 loop: CASSQDGLAGLSSYNEQFF. DNA for the CDR3: TGCGCCAGCAGCCAAGATGGGCTAGCGGGTCTGAGCTCCTACAATGAGCAGTTCTTC.

As for this clone: This sample also contains other DNA sequences that code for the same CDR3. The chain joins TRBV2 to TRBJ2-1; D call uncertain. Deletions cut 5 bases from V and 0 bases from J, with 11 bases between. The CDR3 is 15 amino acids. Per the germline V gene, CDR1 is SNHLY and CDR2 is FYNNEI. The CDR3 sequence: CASSRGQSSYNEQFF. Written as DNA, the CDR3 is TGTGCCAGCAGTAGAGGCCAGAGCTCCTACAATGAGCAGTTCTTC.

J is TRBJ2-7 and V is TRBV27; D uncertain. CDR1 is MNHEY, CDR2 SMNVEV, per germline (reference sequence). V was clipped by 5 bases and J by 2 bases, with 16 bases between them. CDR3 length: 15 residues. The CDR3 nucleotides read TGTGCCAGCAGTCCCGAGAGAAGTTCCACCTACGAGCAGTACTTC. Protein: CASSPERSSTYEQYF.

This clone was observed once. The chain recombines TRBV19 with TRBJ2-1, with TRBD2 matching over 11 bases. CDR1 is LNHDA and CDR2 is SQIVND in the germline V gene (reference sequence). J gave up 9 bases and V 3 bases, and 7 bases lay outside the gene matches. CDR3 length: 15 residues. The CDR3 DNA reads as TGTGCCAGTAGTATGGGACTAGCGGAGTCCGGTGAGCAGTTCTTC. Protein product: CASSMGLAESGEQFF.

V gene TRBV28 combines with J gene TRBJ1-1; D possibly corresponds to TRBD1 (6 bases). Germline loops: CDR1 MDHEN, CDR2 SYDVKM. Trimming removed 0 bases at V and 2 bases at J, with 10 bases between. The CDR3 runs to 15 residues. The CDR3: CASSLWGRGNTEAFF. CDR3 nucleotide sequence: TGTGCCAGCAGTTTATGGGGCAGGGGTAACACTGAAGCTTTCTTT.

This clone was detected only a few times. V gene TRBV28 combines with J gene TRBJ1-4, with a possible D match to TRBD1 (6 bases). Looked up from germline, CDR1 is MDHEN and CDR2 is SYDVKM. There are 12 residues in the CDR3. The germline V and J ends were trimmed by 10 bases and 7 bases, with 13 bases remaining between them. The DNA for the CDR3 is TGTGCCATTCAACAGGGTCGTGAAAAACTGTTTTTT. Residues: CAIQQGREKLFF.

CDR3 coding DNA: TGTGCCACCAGCAGAGGCCCTAGCGGAGAGCAGTTCTTC. Its protein product is CATSRGPSGEQFF. The chain is built from TRBV15 and TRBJ2-1; 7 bases agree with TRBD2. The J segment lost 10 bases and the V segment lost 1 base, leaving 4 bases of the junction unmatched. CDR3 length equals 13 residues. The V gene's germline CDR1 is LNHNV and CDR2 YYDKDF (reference sequence).